This T cell receptor beta chain was profiled in a study of blood T cell repertoires in COVID-19. Study-wide context: Acute and convalescent COVID-19 specimens originated in the United States, Italy and Spain.

Produced via immunoSEQ multiplex PCR; TCRdb's table is partial and in-frame only. Among 200,000 to 300,000 clones listed, roughly 87% were seen once. Participants were aged 18 to 89 years, lived in under 30 US areas, and enrolled virtually. Participants had their cohort set by participant-reported clinical history. Only one count was recorded for this clone. CDR3 length: 12 amino acids. Germline V gene data show CDR1 as MNHEY and CDR2 as SMNVEV (reference sequence). Trimming pared 6 bases from V and 7 bases from J, leaving 12 bases between. Sequenced input: PBMCs or T cells enriched from blood (not recorded which). The TCR was taken from a woman aged 30 to 39 with acute COVID-19. The V call is TRBV27, the J call TRBJ1-2; tentative D call: TRBD1 (5 bases). CDR3 protein: CASSSPRAGYTF. For the CDR3, the DNA is TGTGCCAGCAGCTCCCCCAGGGCTGGCTACACCTTC.